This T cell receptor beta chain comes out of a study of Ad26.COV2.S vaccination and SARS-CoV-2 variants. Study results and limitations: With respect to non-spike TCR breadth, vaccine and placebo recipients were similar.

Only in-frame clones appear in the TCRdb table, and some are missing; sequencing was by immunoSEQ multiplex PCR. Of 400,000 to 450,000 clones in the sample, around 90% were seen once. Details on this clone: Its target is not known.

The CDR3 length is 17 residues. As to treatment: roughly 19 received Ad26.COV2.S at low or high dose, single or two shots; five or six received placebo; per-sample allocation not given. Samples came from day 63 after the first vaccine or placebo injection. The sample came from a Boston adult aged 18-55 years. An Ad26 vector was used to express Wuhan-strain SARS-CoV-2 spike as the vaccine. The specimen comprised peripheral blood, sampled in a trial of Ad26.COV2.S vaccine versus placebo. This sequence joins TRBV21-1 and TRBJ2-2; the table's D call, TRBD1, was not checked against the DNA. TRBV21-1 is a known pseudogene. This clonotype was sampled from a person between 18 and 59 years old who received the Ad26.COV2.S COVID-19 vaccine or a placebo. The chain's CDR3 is CASSLKAGPSNTGELFF. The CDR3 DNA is TGTGCCAGCAGCCTCAAGGCAGGGCCTTCGAACACCGGGGAGCTGTTTTTT.